This T cell receptor (beta chain) is from a study of T cell responses to AZD1222 COVID-19 vaccine. Findings and caveats of the study: Unmutated variant regions reportedly attract nearly half of all spike-specific TCRs.

Only in-frame clones appear in the TCRdb table, and some are missing; sequencing was by immunoSEQ multiplex PCR. The table shows some 130,000 clones, with around 90% occurring only once. Germline loops: CDR1 KGHSH, CDR2 LQKENI. CDR3 length equals 14 residues. Trimming pared 2 bases from V and 0 bases from J, leaving 5 bases between. About this clone: Antigen unknown.

The source material was peripheral blood, sampled on day 0 of AZD1222 vaccination. The rearrangement uses TRBV18 and TRBJ1-3, with D possibly being TRBD1 (5 bases). This clonotype originated in an adult in good health. The CDR3 DNA is TGTGCCAGCTCACCAGACAGCTCTGGAAACACCATATATTTT. Translating gives CASSPDSSGNTIYF.